These T cell receptor beta chains were read from a single sample in a study of cytotoxic CD8 clonotypes in ibrutinib-treated CLL. Using immunoSEQ multiplex PCR, the repertoire was profiled, and TCRdb retains in-frame clones only, with some absent. The sample contains about 50,000 clones, 57% of which appear only once. Sequencing used PBMCs, obtained after 24 months of ibrutinib treatment. These receptors came from a human donor with chronic lymphocytic leukemia. The CDR3 runs from the conserved cysteine through the conserved F or W. The D gene is left open where the match is weak. Some rows mark clone size as missing; the rest say once, few, many or name a class of expanded clone.

TRBJ1-1 | - | many | 15 | TRBV13 | TGTGCCAGCAGCGCTCCAGGGTTCTCGAACACTGAAGCTTTCTTT | CASSAPGFSNTEAFF
TRBJ1-2 | TRBD1 | - | 15 | TRBV5-1 | TGCGCCAGCAGCTTGGCACAGGGGGCAAACTATGGCTACACCTTC | CASSLAQGANYGYTF
TRBJ2-3 | - | - | 15 | TRBV5-6 | TGTGCCAGCAGCCCGGTTGATTCGGGGCAGGATACGCAGTATTTT | CASSPVDSGQDTQYF
TRBJ2-7 | - | - | 18 | TRBV30 | TGTGCCTGGAAATCGGGGCCATCGGGAATGGCAGCGGGCTACGAGCAGTACTTC | CAWKSGPSGMAAGYEQYF
TRBJ2-3 | TRBD1 | - | 15 | TRBV5-1 | TGCGCCAGCAGCTTCAGACAGGGTGGCACAGATACGCAGTATTTT | CASSFRQGGTDTQYF
TRBJ2-3 | TRBD1 | - | 15 | TRBV15 | TGTGCCACCAGTCTAACGGGACAGGGGATAGATACGCAGTATTTT | CATSLTGQGIDTQYF
TRBJ2-7 | - | large | 17 | TRBV7-6 | TGTGCCAGCAGCTTAGAACTAGGAGGGGGTAACACCTACGAGCAGTACTTC | CASSLELGGGNTYEQYF
TRBJ1-3 | - | - | 15 | TRBV27 | TGTGCCAGCAGACCCAAGAGGCCACCTGGAAACACCATATATTTT | CASRPKRPPGNTIYF
TRBJ1-6 | - | - | 16 | TRBV4-1 | TGCGCCAGCAGCCCTAAAGAGAGCTCCTATAATTCACCCCTCCACTTT | CASSPKESSYNSPLHF
TRBJ2-3 | TRBD2 | - | 17 | TRBV2 | TGTGCCAGCTCTGAACCTAGCGGGGGGATTCCCACAGATACGCAGTATTTT | CASSEPSGGIPTDTQYF
TRBJ1-1 | - | - | 13 | TRBV29-1 | TGCAGCGGGTGGGGAGTTAGTGTCACTGAAGCTTTCTTT | CSGWGVSVTEAFF
TRBJ2-7 | TRBD2 | - | 16 | TRBV10-3 | TGTGCCATCAGGGCTGATTGGTGGAGCGGGGGGTACGAGCAGTACTTC | CAIRADWWSGGYEQYF
TRBJ1-2 | - | few | 14 | TRBV23-1 | TGCGCCAGCAGTCAATCGCCAGGGATGGACGGCTACACCTTC | CASSQSPGMDGYTF
TRBJ1-2 | TRBD1 | - | 15 | TRBV7-8 | TGTGCCAGCAGCCCCCGGGACAGGGGTACGGGTGGCTACACCTTC | CASSPRDRGTGGYTF
TRBJ1-4 | - | - | 14 | TRBV27 | TGTGCCAGCAGTTTAAGAGGAGGGGGACAAAAACTGTTTTTT | CASSLRGGGQKLFF
TRBJ2-2 | TRBD1 | - | 20 | TRBV19 | TGTGCCACGCCGGCCCAGAACCGTGGACAGGGAAAGAGGATCACCGGGGAGCTGTTTTTT | CATPAQNRGQGKRITGELFF
TRBJ1-2 | - | - | 14 | TRBV6-5 | TGTGCCAGCAGTTATGGGGGCTGGAGCTATGGCTACACCTTC | CASSYGGWSYGYTF
TRBJ1-1 | TRBD1 | few | 11 | TRBV29-1 | TGCAGCGTTAGCTGGGACAGGGGAGCTTTCTTT | CSVSWDRGAFF
TRBJ2-1 | TRBD2 | - | 15 | TRBV11-3 | TGTGCCAGCAGCTTTGGACTAGACTCCTACAATGAGCAGTTCTTC | CASSFGLDSYNEQFF
TRBJ2-7 | TRBD1 | - | 15 | TRBV5-4 | TGTGCCAGCAGCCCGAAGACAGGGGCTAACTACGAGCAGTACTTC | CASSPKTGANYEQYF
TRBJ1-5 | TRBD1 | - | 17 | TRBV6-1 | TGTGCCAGCAGTGAAGGGACAGGGGGCGTTGGCAATCAGCCCCAGCATTTT | CASSEGTGGVGNQPQHF
TRBJ2-5 | - | - | 14 | TRBV5-5 | TGTGCCAGCAGCTTGGGCACTATAGGGGAGACCCAGTACTTC | CASSLGTIGETQYF
TRBJ1-5 | TRBD1 | few | 14 | TRBV11-2 | TGTGCCAGCAGCCAGGGGGGCTTCAATCAGCCCCAGCATTTT | CASSQGGFNQPQHF
TRBJ2-3 | - | few | 14 | TRBV9 | TGTGCCAGCAGCGTAAGTCAGGGCGCAGATACGCAGTATTTT | CASSVSQGADTQYF
TRBJ2-7 | - | - | 11 | TRBV6-1 | TGTGCCAGCGGAGCCCCAGTCGGGGAGTACTTC | CASGAPVGEYF
TRBJ1-1 | - | - | 14 | TRBV15 | TGTGCCACCAGCAGAGATAACGGGGGCACTGAAGCTTTCTTT | CATSRDNGGTEAFF
TRBJ1-1 | - | - | 15 | TRBV19 | TGTGCCAGTAGTATAGATAACGGGGCTTGGTCTGAAGCTTTCTTT | CASSIDNGAWSEAFF
TRBJ1-1 | - | - | 13 | TRBV9 | TGTGCCAGCAGCGCTACACAGAACACTGAAGCTTTCTTT | CASSATQNTEAFF
TRBJ1-2 | - | - | 16 | TRBV27 | TGTGCCAGCAGTTTATCGGTGCCCTCAACAGGGTATGGCTACACCTTC | CASSLSVPSTGYGYTF
TRBJ1-2 | - | - | 14 | TRBV2 | TGTGCCAGCAGTGAAGGGGTAAAAGGCTATGGCTACACCTTC | CASSEGVKGYGYTF
TRBJ1-2 | TRBD1 | - | 14 | TRBV6-5 | TGTGCCAGCAGTTTACAGGGGAGGGACTATGGCTACACCTTC | CASSLQGRDYGYTF
TRBJ2-7 | TRBD2 | - | 14 | TRBV4-2 | TGTGCCAGCAGCCAAGAGGGACTAGCGTATGAGCAGTACTTC | CASSQEGLAYEQYF
TRBJ1-1 | - | - | 14 | TRBV27 | TGTGCCAGCAGTTTCTCGGGAATGAACACTGAAGCTTTCTTT | CASSFSGMNTEAFF
TRBJ1-2 | - | medium-sized | 14 | TRBV15 | TGTGCCACCAGCAGAGTAAGGGGTATCTATGGCTACACCTTC | CATSRVRGIYGYTF
TRBJ2-5 | - | - | 14 | TRBV5-1 | TGCGCCAGCAGCGGCGGACAGTACCAAGAGACCCAGTACTTC | CASSGGQYQETQYF
TRBJ1-3 | - | - | 14 | TRBV15 | TGTGCCACCAGCAGAGCTGGCACTGGAAACACCATATATTTT | CATSRAGTGNTIYF
TRBJ2-5 | - | - | 12 | TRBV10-3 | TGTGCCACCCGACAGACCCAAGAGACCCAGTACTTC | CATRQTQETQYF
TRBJ2-7 | TRBD2 | once | 22 | TRBV5-1 | TGCGCCCGCAGCTCCTGGGGCAGCCGTACGGGACTAGCGGGGGGGACAACCTACGAGCAGTACTTC | CARSSWGSRTGLAGGTTYEQYF
TRBJ1-3 | - | - | 14 | TRBV19 | TGTGCCAGTAGTATAGGACAGGCTGGAAACACCATATATTTT | CASSIGQAGNTIYF
TRBJ2-3 | - | - | 8 | TRBV4-1 | TGCGCCGCAGATACGCAGTATTTT | CAADTQYF
TRBJ2-7 | - | - | 14 | TRBV5-4 | TGTGCCAGCAGCTTGGATGTCGGTCTCTACGAGCAGTACTTC | CASSLDVGLYEQYF
TRBJ1-2 | TRBD1 | - | 15 | TRBV6-5 | TGTGCCAGCAGATCGGGACAGGGTGGGGGGTATGGCTACACCTTC | CASRSGQGGGYGYTF
TRBJ2-7 | - | - | 15 | TRBV2 | TGTGCCAGCAGTGAGGCCCTGAGCAGCTCCTACGAGCAGTACTTC | CASSEALSSSYEQYF
TRBJ2-7 | TRBD2 | - | 14 | TRBV4-2 | TGTGCCAGCAGCCAAGAAGCGGGGTTGTACGAGCAGTACTTC | CASSQEAGLYEQYF
TRBJ2-1 | - | - | 18 | TRBV19 | TGTGCCAGTAGTATAGCTACGCCAATCCGGACAGTCTACAATGAGCAGTTCTTC | CASSIATPIRTVYNEQFF
TRBJ2-7 | TRBD2 | few | 13 | TRBV10-3 | TGTGCCATCAGGGGGACTAGCGGGTACGAGCAGTACTTC | CAIRGTSGYEQYF
TRBJ2-5 | - | - | 13 | TRBV5-4 | TGTGCCAGCAGTGGACAGAGACAAGAGACCCAGTACTTC | CASSGQRQETQYF
TRBJ1-1 | - | - | 13 | TRBV5-1 | TGCGCCAGCAGCCAAATGACCGGGACTAGGGCTTTCTTT | CASSQMTGTRAFF